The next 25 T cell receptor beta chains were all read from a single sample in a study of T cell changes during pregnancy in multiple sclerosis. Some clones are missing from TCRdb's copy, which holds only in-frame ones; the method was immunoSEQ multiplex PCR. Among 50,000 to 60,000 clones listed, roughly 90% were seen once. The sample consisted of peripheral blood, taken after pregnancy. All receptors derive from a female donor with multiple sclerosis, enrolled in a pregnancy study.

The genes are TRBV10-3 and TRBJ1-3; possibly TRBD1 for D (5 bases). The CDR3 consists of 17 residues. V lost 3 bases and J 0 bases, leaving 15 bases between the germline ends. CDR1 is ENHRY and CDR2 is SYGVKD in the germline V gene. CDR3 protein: CAISEVRGTNSGNTIYF. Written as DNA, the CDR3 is TGTGCCATCAGTGAAGTAAGGGGCACAAACTCTGGAAACACCATATATTTT.

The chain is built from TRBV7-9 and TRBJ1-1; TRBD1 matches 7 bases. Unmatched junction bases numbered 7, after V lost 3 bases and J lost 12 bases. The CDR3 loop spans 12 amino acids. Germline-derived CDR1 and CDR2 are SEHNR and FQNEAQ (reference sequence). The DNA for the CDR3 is TGTGCCAGCAGCTTGGGTAAGGGGGCCTCTTTCTTT. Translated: CASSLGKGASFF.

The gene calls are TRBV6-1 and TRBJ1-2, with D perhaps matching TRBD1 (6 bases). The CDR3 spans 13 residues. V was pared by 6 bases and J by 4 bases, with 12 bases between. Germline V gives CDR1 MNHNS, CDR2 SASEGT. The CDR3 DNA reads TGTGCCAGCAGCATAACAGGGAGCTATGGCTACACCTTC. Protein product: CASSITGSYGYTF.

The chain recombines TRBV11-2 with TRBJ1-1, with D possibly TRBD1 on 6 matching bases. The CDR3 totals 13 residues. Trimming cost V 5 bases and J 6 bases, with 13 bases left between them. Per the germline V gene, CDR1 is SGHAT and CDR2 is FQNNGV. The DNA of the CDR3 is TGTGCCAGCAGCGAACAGGGAAGGGCTGAAGCTTTCTTT. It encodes CASSEQGRAEAFF.

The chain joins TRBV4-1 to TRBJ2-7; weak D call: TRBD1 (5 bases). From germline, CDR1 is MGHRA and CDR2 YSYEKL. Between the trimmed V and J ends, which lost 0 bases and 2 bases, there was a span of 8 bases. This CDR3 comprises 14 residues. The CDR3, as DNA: TGCGCCAGCAGCCAAGAGGGGCGAACCTACGAGCAGTACTTC. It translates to CASSQEGRTYEQYF.

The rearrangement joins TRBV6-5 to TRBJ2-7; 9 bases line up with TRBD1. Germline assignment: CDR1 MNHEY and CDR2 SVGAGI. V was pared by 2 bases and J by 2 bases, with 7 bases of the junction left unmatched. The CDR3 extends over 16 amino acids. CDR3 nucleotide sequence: TGTGCCAGCAGTTACCTCCGGGACAGGGACCCCTACGAGCAGTACTTC. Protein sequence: CASSYLRDRDPYEQYF.

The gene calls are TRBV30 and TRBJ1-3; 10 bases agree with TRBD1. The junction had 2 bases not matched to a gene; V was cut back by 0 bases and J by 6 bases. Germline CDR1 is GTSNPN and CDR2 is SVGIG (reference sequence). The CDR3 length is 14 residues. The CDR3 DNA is TGTGCCTGGAGTGTGGGACAGGGGTTAAACACCATATATTTT. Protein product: CAWSVGQGLNTIYF.

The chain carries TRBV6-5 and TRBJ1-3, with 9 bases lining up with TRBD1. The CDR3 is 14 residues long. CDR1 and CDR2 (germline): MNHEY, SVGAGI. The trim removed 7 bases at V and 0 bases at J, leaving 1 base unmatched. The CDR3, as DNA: TGTGCCAGCAAACAGGGGGCCTCTGGAAACACCATATATTTT. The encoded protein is CASKQGASGNTIYF.

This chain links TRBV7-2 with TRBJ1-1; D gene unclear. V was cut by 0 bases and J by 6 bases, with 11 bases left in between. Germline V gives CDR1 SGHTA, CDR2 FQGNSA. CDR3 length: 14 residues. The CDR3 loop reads CASSLARRGPEAFF. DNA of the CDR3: TGTGCCAGCAGCTTAGCGCGCCGTGGGCCTGAAGCTTTCTTT.

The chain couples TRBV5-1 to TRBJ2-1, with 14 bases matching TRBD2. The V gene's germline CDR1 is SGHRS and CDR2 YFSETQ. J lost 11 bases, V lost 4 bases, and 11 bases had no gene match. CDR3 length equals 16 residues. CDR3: CASSGRTSGRRGQQFF. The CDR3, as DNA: TGCGCCAGCAGCGGACGGACTAGCGGGAGGAGGGGGCAGCAGTTCTTC.

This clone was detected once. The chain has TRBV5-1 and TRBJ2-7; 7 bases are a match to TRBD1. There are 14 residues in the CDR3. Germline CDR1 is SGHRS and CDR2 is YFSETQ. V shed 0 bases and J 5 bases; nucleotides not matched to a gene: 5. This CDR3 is CASSLEGAPHEQYF. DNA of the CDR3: TGCGCCAGCAGCTTGGAGGGGGCGCCCCACGAGCAGTACTTC.

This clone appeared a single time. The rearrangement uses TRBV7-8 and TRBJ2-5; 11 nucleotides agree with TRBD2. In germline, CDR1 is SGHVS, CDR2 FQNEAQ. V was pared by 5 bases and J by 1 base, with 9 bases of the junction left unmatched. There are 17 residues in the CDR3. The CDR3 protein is CASSPALTSGTQETQYF. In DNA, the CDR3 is TGTGCCAGCAGCCCCGCTTTGACTAGCGGGACCCAAGAGACCCAGTACTTC.

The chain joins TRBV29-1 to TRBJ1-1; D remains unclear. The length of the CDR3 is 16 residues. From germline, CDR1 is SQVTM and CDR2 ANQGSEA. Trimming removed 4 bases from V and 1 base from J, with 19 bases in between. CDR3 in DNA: TGCAGCGTTGGAGTCGCGGCGCCACTTGGGAACACTGAAGCTTTCTTT. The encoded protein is CSVGVAAPLGNTEAFF. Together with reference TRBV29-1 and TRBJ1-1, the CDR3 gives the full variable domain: SAVISQKPSRDICQRGTSLTIQCQVDSQVTMMFWYRQQPGQSLTLIATANQGSEATYESGFVIDKFPISRPNLTFSTLTVSNMSPEDSSIYLCSVGVAAPLGNTEAFFGQGTRLTVV.

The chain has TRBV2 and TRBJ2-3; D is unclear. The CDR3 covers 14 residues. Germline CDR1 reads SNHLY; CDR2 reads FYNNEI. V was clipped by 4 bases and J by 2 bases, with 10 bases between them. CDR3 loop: CASSVTLDTDTQYF. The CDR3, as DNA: TGTGCCAGCAGTGTAACTCTCGACACAGATACGCAGTATTTT.

The CDR3 DNA sequence: TGCGCCAGCAGCTTGGCCCCAGGGCACCAAGAGACCCAGTACTTC. This sequence encodes CASSLAPGHQETQYF. The chain uses TRBV5-1 and TRBJ2-5; TRBD1 is a possible D gene (5 bases). This CDR3 region has 15 residues. Germline V CDR1 and CDR2: SGHRS, YFSETQ. The V and J ends lost 0 bases and 0 bases respectively, with 9 bases between them.

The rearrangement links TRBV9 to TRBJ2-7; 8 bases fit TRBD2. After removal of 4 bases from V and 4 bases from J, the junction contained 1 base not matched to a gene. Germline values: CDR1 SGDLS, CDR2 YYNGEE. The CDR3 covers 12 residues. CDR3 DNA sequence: TGTGCCAGCAGCCGCGGGGGGTACGAGCAGTACTTC. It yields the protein CASSRGGYEQYF.

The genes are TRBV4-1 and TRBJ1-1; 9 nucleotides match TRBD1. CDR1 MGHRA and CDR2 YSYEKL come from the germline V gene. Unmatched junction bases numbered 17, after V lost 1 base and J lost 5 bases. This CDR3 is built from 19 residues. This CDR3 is CASSQGGLRDRAAWTEAFF. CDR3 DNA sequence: TGCGCCAGCAGCCAAGGGGGGCTCCGGGACAGGGCGGCGTGGACTGAAGCTTTCTTT.

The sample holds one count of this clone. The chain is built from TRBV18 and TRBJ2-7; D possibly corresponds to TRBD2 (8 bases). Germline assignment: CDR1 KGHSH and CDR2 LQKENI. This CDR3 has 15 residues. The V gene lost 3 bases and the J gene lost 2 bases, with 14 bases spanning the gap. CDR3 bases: TGTGCCAGCTCACCCACGGGAGGGGGCCCCTACGAGCAGTACTTC. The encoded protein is CASSPTGGGPYEQYF.

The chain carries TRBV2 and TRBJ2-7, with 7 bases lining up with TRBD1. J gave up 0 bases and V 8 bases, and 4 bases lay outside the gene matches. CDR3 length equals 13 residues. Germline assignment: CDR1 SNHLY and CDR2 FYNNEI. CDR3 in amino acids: CASLGQNSYEQYF. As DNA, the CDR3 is TGTGCCAGCCTGGGACAGAACTCCTACGAGCAGTACTTC.

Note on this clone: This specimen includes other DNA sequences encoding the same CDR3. The CDR3 loop reads CAWSVGGRNTIYF. In nucleotides, the CDR3 is TGTGCCTGGAGTGTAGGCGGCCGAAACACCATATATTTT. V gene TRBV30 combines with J gene TRBJ1-3; D remains unclear. CDR1 and CDR2 from the germline V gene are GTSNPN and SVGIG (reference sequence). V was shortened by 0 bases and J by 5 bases, with 8 bases between the two germline ends. This CDR3 spans 13 amino acids.

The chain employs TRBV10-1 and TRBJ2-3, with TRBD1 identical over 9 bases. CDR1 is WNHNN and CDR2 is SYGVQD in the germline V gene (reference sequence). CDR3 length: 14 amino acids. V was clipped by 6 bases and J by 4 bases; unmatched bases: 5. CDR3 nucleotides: TGCGCCAGCAGCGGGACAGGGTTTTCAGATACGCAGTATTTT. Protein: CASSGTGFSDTQYF.

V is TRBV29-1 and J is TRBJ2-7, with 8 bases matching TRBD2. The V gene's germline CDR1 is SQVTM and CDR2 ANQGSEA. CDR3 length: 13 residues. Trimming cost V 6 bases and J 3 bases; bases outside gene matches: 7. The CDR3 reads CSVGSGDHYEQYF. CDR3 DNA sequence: TGCAGCGTAGGTAGCGGGGACCACTACGAGCAGTACTTC.

This chain's CDR3 is CASSLPDRRDYTF. CDR3 bases: TGTGCCAGTAGTCTCCCGGACAGGCGTGACTACACCTTC. The V and J genes are TRBV19 and TRBJ1-2, with 7 positions matching TRBD1. CDR3 length: 13 amino acids. V gave up 5 bases and J gave up 10 bases; unmatched junction bases: 10. Per germline, CDR1 LNHDA and CDR2 SQIVND (reference sequence).

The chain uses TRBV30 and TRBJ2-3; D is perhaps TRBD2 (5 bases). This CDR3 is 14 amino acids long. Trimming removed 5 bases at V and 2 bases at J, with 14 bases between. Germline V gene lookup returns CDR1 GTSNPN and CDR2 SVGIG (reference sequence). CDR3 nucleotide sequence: TGTGCCTGGGGACTCTCTGCTAACACAGATACGCAGTATTTT. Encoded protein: CAWGLSANTDTQYF.

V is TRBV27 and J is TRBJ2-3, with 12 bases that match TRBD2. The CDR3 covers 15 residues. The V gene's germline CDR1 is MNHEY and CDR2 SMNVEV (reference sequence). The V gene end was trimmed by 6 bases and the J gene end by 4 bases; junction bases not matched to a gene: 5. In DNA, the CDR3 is TGTGCCAGCAGACTAGCGGGGGGCCCACCAGATACGCAGTATTTT. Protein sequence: CASRLAGGPPDTQYF.